This T cell receptor beta chain came from a study of T cells in Graves' hyperthyroidism and ophthalmopathy. V lost 6 bases to trimming and J lost 0 bases; unmatched junction nucleotides: 11. Per the germline V gene, CDR1 is MNHNS and CDR2 is SASEGT. The CDR3 has 17 residues. Study-level results: Blood held most thyroid clonotypes expanded above 0.001 frequency.

TCR beta CDR3 regions were amplified from RNA. Primed by the HTBI set, a first-round RT-PCR was run on the TCR CDR3. TCRdb reprocessed the multiplex PCR reads with MiXCR, giving one entry per CDR3 protein. The table shows roughly 380,000 distinct CDR3 sequences, with roughly 13% occurring only once. Comments on this clonotype: What it binds is not known.

PBMCs were sourced from approximately 9.3 ml fresh peripheral blood. The rearrangement joins TRBV6-1 to TRBJ1-5; 7 nucleotides align to TRBD1. The clonotype was recovered from a woman aged 18 to 35 with Graves' hyperthyroidism. The sequencing input was blood. The CDR3 DNA is TGTGCCAGCAGCTACCTACAGGGGCGGTATAGCAATCAGCCCCAGCATTTT. Residues: CASSYLQGRYSNQPQHF.